This TCR beta chain was sequenced in a study of blood T cell repertoires in COVID-19. Study-level background: The analysed material was cDNA or gDNA that came from T cells, B-cell-depleted T cells, or PBMCs.

Study processing details: Amplification of reference gene primers provided the estimated nucleated cell counts. The table came from immunoSEQ multiplex PCR; TCRdb's copy has only in-frame clones and leaves some out. D and trimming come from the DNA, and the V and J calls and clone size come from that table. The data show 250,000 to 300,000 clones, about 86% seen once. V was trimmed by 8 bases and J by 5 bases, leaving 10 bases between them. Germline CDR1 reads MDHEN; CDR2 reads SYDVKM. The CDR3 is made up of 12 amino acids. The gene calls are TRBV28 and TRBJ1-5; the D gene is possibly TRBD1 (6 bases). This clonotype originated in a woman aged 60 to 75 with active or convalescent COVID-19. Sequencing input: peripheral blood. CDR3 in amino acids: CASGHRDQPQHF. As DNA, the CDR3 is TGTGCCAGCGGACACAGGGATCAGCCCCAGCATTTT.